This T cell receptor (beta chain) was recovered during a study of blood T cell repertoires in COVID-19. Background on the study: PBMCs, B-cell-depleted T cells, or T cells provided the cDNA or gDNA that made up the material.

This study enrolled people aged roughly 18 to 90 from around 26 US geographic areas. Participants were placed into cohorts based on the clinical history they reported. Data came from immunoSEQ multiplex PCR; TCRdb stores just in-frame clones and leaves some out. The sample has 450,000 to 500,000 clones, 87% seen once. Germline-derived CDR1 and CDR2 are SGHAT and FQNNGV. The CDR3 length is 14 residues. Trimming shortened V by 6 bases and J by 2 bases, and 12 bases separated the two germline ends. The origin of this receptor is a woman aged 18 to 35 who had recovered from COVID-19. V is TRBV11-2 and J is TRBJ2-3; D unclear. Sequenced: PBMCs or T cells enriched from blood (not recorded which). The CDR3, as DNA: TGTGCCAGCAGTCAAAACTACAACACAGATACGCAGTATTTT. Protein sequence: CASSQNYNTDTQYF. Supplemented by reference TRBV11-2 and TRBJ2-3, the full variable domain reads EAGVAQSPRYKIIEKRQSVAFWCNPISGHATLYWYQQILGQGPKLLIQFQNNGVVDDSQLPKDRFSAERLKGVDSTLKIQPAKLEDSAVYLCASSQNYNTDTQYFGPGTRLTVL.